The next 23 T cell receptor beta chains were all read from a single sample in a study of immune cell composition in non-small cell lung cancer (dated by TCRdb to about 2017). Libraries were constructed by the immunoSEQ multiplex PCR assay. Drawn from immuneACCESS, this table holds only the in-frame rearrangements with V and J called that TCRdb kept. Clones are partly lost; checked studies trace under half to an unresolved V gene and leave the rest unexplained. The sample includes under 2,500 clones, with almost 75% observed a single time. Together, the top ten hold roughly 17% of the sample. These data were also reused for a study on CD4 T cells in lung cancer.

The specimen sequenced was lung tumor tissue. These receptors were taken from a human donor with non-small cell lung cancer.

This chain links TRBV6-4 with TRBJ1-4, with D possibly matching TRBD1 (6 bases). Germline V CDR1 and CDR2: MRHNA, SNTAGT. V was clipped by 2 bases and J by 14 bases, with 12 bases between them. This CDR3 comprises 12 residues. The CDR3 DNA sequence: TGTGCCAGCAGTGACGGGGGCCGTGGGCTGTTTTTT. Its translation: CASSDGGRGLFF.

V is TRBV6-5 and J is TRBJ1-2; D remains unclear. Germline V gene lookup returns CDR1 MNHEY and CDR2 SVGAGI. V dropped 2 bases and J dropped 7 bases, with 8 bases sitting between them. This CDR3 is built from 12 residues. CDR3 loop: CASSYVAGGYTF. CDR3 coding DNA: TGTGCCAGCAGTTACGTTGCGGGTGGCTACACCTTC.

CDR3 in DNA: TGTGCCAGCAGTTCCGCCCCGGAAGAGACCCAGTACTTC. It codes for CASSSAPEETQYF. This sequence joins TRBV27 and TRBJ2-5; the D is unclear. Trimming removed 4 bases at V and 3 bases at J, with 9 bases between. Germline loops: CDR1 MNHEY, CDR2 SMNVEV (reference sequence). CDR3 length equals 13 residues.

The table lists this clone with a few counts. The rearrangement uses TRBV6-5 and TRBJ2-4; tentative D call: TRBD2 (7 bases). Germline V gene lookup returns CDR1 MNHEY and CDR2 SVGAGI. This CDR3 is built from 14 residues. Trimming shortened V by 4 bases and J by 6 bases, and 13 bases separated the two germline ends. The CDR3: CASSSRGAGNIQYF. The DNA for the CDR3 is TGTGCCAGCAGTTCCCGGGGGGCGGGAAACATTCAGTACTTC.

The chain links TRBV5-6 to TRBJ2-7; 10 bases are shared with TRBD1. Trimming removed 5 bases from V and 4 bases from J; junction bases left unmatched: 6. CDR3 size: 14 residues. Germline lookup yields CDR1 SGHDT and CDR2 YYEEEE. CDR3 sequence (DNA): TGTGCCAGCAGGGTCCGGGACAGGGGTTACGAGCAGTACGTC. Amino acid sequence: CASRVRDRGYEQYV.

This chain links TRBV7-9 with TRBJ2-3, with 10 bases aligning to TRBD2. The CDR3 is 18 residues long. CDR1 SEHNR and CDR2 FQNEAQ come from the germline V gene (reference sequence). The junction had 17 bases not matched to a gene; V was cut back by 5 bases and J by 6 bases. The CDR3, as DNA: TGTGCCAGCAGCCTCGGGGGGCTACTAGCGGGATTCGTGGATACGCAGTATTTT. It codes for CASSLGGLLAGFVDTQYF.

The DNA of the CDR3 is TGTGCCAGCAGCTGGGGGACAGGGGGTTACACCGGGGAGCTGTTTTTT. Amino acids: CASSWGTGGYTGELFF. The rearrangement joins TRBV11-3 to TRBJ2-2; 11 positions match TRBD1. Germline loops: CDR1 SGHNT, CDR2 YENEEA. The CDR3 extends over 16 amino acids. Trimming took 4 bases from V and 3 from J; bases not matched to a gene: 4.

This chain links TRBV9 with TRBJ2-2, with 8 bases matching TRBD2. Germline CDR1 reads SGDLS; CDR2 reads YYNGEE. The CDR3 runs to 16 residues. J gave up 7 bases and V 4 bases, and 12 bases lay outside the gene matches. CDR3 sequence (DNA): TGTGCCAGCAGCTCCTCCGGGACTAGTTTTCTCGGGGAGCTGTTTTTT. Its translation is CASSSSGTSFLGELFF.

The V and J genes are TRBV4-1 and TRBJ2-7; 7 nucleotides agree with TRBD2. Trimming cost V 0 bases and J 2 bases; bases outside gene matches: 4. The CDR3 consists of 15 residues. Germline-derived CDR1 and CDR2 are MGHRA and YSYEKL. CDR3: CASSQESSGTYEQYF. Written as DNA, the CDR3 is TGCGCCAGCAGCCAAGAGTCTAGCGGAACCTACGAGCAGTACTTC.

Details on this clone: The same CDR3 is also encoded by other DNA sequences in this sample. This rearrangement joins TRBV19 to TRBJ1-1, with D tentatively TRBD1 (5 bases). Germline V lookup: CDR1 LNHDA, CDR2 SQIVND (reference sequence). The CDR3 is 14 residues long. V dropped 5 bases and J dropped 2 bases, with 12 bases sitting between them. CDR3 sequence reads: CASSLGRGNTEAFF. In DNA form, the CDR3 reads TGTGCCAGTAGTCTAGGAAGGGGAAACACTGAAGCTTTCTTT.

J is TRBJ1-2 and V is TRBV20-1; D is uncertain. The CDR3 loop spans 10 amino acids. Trimming cost V 0 bases and J 8 bases, with 4 bases left between them. The germline V gene has CDR1 DFQATT and CDR2 SNEGSKA (reference sequence). This chain's CDR3 is CSARDRGYTF. DNA of the CDR3: TGCAGTGCTAGAGATCGGGGCTACACCTTC.

CDR3 nucleotide sequence: TGTGCCAGTAGTCCCCGAGAGCACACTGAAGCTTTCTTT. Protein product: CASSPREHTEAFF. The rearrangement joins TRBV19 to TRBJ1-1; no clear D. The ends were cut back, 5 bases at V and 3 bases at J, with 10 bases in the middle. CDR3 length: 13 residues. Germline V gene data show CDR1 as LNHDA and CDR2 as SQIVND (reference sequence).

The chain recombines TRBV6-5 with TRBJ2-1; D might be TRBD1 (6 bases). V shed 5 bases and J shed 10 bases, with 9 bases lying between them. The CDR3 covers 11 residues. Germline V lookup: CDR1 MNHEY, CDR2 SVGAGI. The CDR3 DNA is TGTGCCAGCAGTGACGACAGGGAGCAGTTCTTC. It encodes CASSDDREQFF.

The chain couples TRBV16 to TRBJ2-2; D unresolved. Trimming stripped 6 bases from V and 2 bases from J, with 7 bases between. The CDR3 length is 13 residues. Per the germline V gene, CDR1 is KGHSY and CDR2 is FQNENV. The CDR3 spells CASRNLNTGELFF. CDR3 DNA: TGTGCCAGCAGAAATCTTAACACCGGGGAGCTGTTTTTT. Drawing the rest from reference TRBV16 and TRBJ2-2, the complete variable domain is GEEVAQTPKHLVRGEGQKAKLYCAPIKGHSYVFWYQQVLKNEFKFLISFQNENVFDETGMPKERFSAKCLPNSPCSLEIQATKLEDSAVYFCASRNLNTGELFFGEGSRLTVL.

The chain links TRBV10-1 to TRBJ1-1; D ambiguous. Germline CDR1 is WNHNN and CDR2 is SYGVQD (reference sequence). The CDR3 length is 14 residues. Trimming removed 4 bases from V and 4 bases from J, with 13 bases in between. CDR3 in amino acids: CASSGAGRGTEAFF. The CDR3 nucleotides are TGCGCCAGCAGTGGGGCCGGGAGAGGCACTGAAGCTTTCTTT.

The chain uses TRBV5-4 and TRBJ2-2; 12 bases agree with TRBD1. Trimming cost V 2 bases and J 6 bases; bases outside gene matches: 5. The CDR3 consists of 16 residues. Per germline, CDR1 SGHNT and CDR2 YYREEE (reference sequence). Here the CDR3 reads CASSFPGTGGSGELFF. CDR3 nucleotide sequence: TGTGCCAGCAGCTTCCCCGGGACAGGGGGCTCCGGGGAGCTGTTTTTT.

J is TRBJ2-7 and V is TRBV7-8; unclear D gene. In germline, CDR1 is SGHVS, CDR2 FQNEAQ. The CDR3 is 13 amino acids. Trimming pared 4 bases from V and 1 base from J, leaving 8 bases between. The CDR3 spells CASSSPRSYEQYF. DNA of the CDR3: TGTGCCAGCAGCTCCCCTCGGTCCTACGAGCAGTACTTC.

The table lists this clone with a count of one. The chain recombines TRBV7-3 with TRBJ2-7, with 8 bases that match TRBD2. Germline lookup yields CDR1 SGHTA and CDR2 FQGTGA. The junction had 11 bases not matched to a gene; V was cut back by 0 bases and J by 7 bases. The CDR3 runs 16 residues. As DNA, the CDR3 is TGTGCCAGCAGCTTAACGGGGACTAGAGGTTTCGGGGAGCAGTACTTC. This gives the protein CASSLTGTRGFGEQYF.

The V gene is TRBV6-5, the J gene TRBJ2-2; TRBD2 matches at 7 bases. Unmatched junction bases numbered 1, after V lost 5 bases and J lost 4 bases. CDR1 and CDR2 (germline): MNHEY, SVGAGI. This CDR3 has 13 residues. CDR3 in amino acids: CASSRGGTGELFF. The CDR3 nucleotides are TGTGCCAGCAGTCGCGGGGGCACCGGGGAGCTGTTTTTT.

The chain recombines TRBV6-1 with TRBJ2-2; 10 bases are shared with TRBD2. CDR1 is MNHNS, CDR2 SASEGT, per germline. V lost 3 bases to trimming and J lost 7 bases; unmatched junction nucleotides: 5. The CDR3 extends over 15 amino acids. CDR3 in amino acids: CASSEGAGGSGELFF. The CDR3 DNA reads as TGTGCCAGCAGTGAGGGAGCGGGAGGGAGCGGGGAGCTGTTTTTT.

J is TRBJ1-2 and V is TRBV7-2; no clear D. V shed 0 bases and J shed 2 bases, with 7 bases lying between them. The CDR3 is made up of 14 amino acids. CDR1 is SGHTA and CDR2 is FQGNSA in the germline V gene. This chain's CDR3 is CASSLARENYGYTF. CDR3 DNA sequence: TGTGCCAGCAGCTTAGCGAGGGAGAACTATGGCTACACCTTC.

The CDR3 sequence: CSVVWGPNTEAFF. The CDR3 bases are TGCAGCGTTGTCTGGGGCCCGAACACTGAAGCTTTCTTT. The gene calls are TRBV29-1 and TRBJ1-1, with D tentatively TRBD1 (5 bases). Trimming shortened V by 4 bases and J by 1 base, and 10 bases separated the two germline ends. Per germline, CDR1 SQVTM and CDR2 ANQGSEA. The CDR3 covers 13 residues.

The chain recombines TRBV5-6 with TRBJ2-5, with D unresolved. CDR3 length: 11 residues. Germline V CDR1 and CDR2: SGHDT, YYEEEE. The V end lost 0 bases, the J end lost 5 bases, and 2 bases lay between the germline ends. In nucleotides, the CDR3 is TGTGCCAGCAGCTTGGCGGAGACCCAGTACTTC. Translating it yields CASSLAETQYF.